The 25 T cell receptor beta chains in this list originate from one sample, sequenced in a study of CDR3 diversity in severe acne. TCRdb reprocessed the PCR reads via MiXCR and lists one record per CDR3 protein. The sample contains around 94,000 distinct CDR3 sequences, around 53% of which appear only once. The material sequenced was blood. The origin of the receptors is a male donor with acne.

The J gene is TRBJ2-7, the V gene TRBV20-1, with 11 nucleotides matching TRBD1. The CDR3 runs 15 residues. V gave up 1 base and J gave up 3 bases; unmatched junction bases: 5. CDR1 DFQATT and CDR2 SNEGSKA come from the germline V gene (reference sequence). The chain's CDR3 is CSARASGQGGYEQYF. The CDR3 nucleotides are TGCAGTGCTAGAGCTTCGGGACAGGGGGGCTACGAGCAGTACTTC.

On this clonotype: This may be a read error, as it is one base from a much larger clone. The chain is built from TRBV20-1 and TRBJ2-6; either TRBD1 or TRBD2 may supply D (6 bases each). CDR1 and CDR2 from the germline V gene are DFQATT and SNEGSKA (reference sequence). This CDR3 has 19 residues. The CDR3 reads CSARAHYTPGGSGANALTF. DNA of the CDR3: TGCAGTGCTAGAGCCCATTACACCCCCGGGGGCTCTGGGGCCAACGCCCTGACTTTC.

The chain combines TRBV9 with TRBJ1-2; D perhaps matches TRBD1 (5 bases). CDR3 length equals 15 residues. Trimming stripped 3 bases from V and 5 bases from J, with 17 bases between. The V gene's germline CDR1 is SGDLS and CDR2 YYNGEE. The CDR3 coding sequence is TGTGCCAGCAGCGCGTCCGGGACGGAAACTTATGGCTACACCTTC. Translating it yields CASSASGTETYGYTF. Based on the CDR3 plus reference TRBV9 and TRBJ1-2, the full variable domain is DSGVTQTPKHLITATGQRVTLRCSPRSGDLSVYWYQQSLDQGLQFLIQYYNGEERAKGNILERFSAQQFPDLHSELNLSSLELGDSALYFCASSASGTETYGYTFGSGTRLTVV.

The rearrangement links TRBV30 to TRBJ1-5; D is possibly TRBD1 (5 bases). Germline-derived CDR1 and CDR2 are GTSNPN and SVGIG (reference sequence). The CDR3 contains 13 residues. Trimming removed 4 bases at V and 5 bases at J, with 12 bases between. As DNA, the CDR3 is TGTGCCTGGAACCCCCGAGGGGATCAGCCCCAGCATTTT. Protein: CAWNPRGDQPQHF.

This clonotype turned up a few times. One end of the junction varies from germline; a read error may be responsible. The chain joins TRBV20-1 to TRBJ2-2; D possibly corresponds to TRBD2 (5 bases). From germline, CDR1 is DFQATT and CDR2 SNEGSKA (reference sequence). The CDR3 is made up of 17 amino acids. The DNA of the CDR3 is TGCAGTGCTAGAGATAGGGCGCTAGCCACGAACACCGGGGAGCTGCTTTTT. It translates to CSARDRALATNTGELLF.

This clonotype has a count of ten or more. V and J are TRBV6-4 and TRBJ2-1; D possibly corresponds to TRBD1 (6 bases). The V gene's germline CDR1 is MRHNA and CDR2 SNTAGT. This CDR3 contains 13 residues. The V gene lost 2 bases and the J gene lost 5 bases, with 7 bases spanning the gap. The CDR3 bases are TGTGCCAGCAGTGACCGGGACAACAATGAGCAGTTCTTC. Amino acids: CASSDRDNNEQFF.

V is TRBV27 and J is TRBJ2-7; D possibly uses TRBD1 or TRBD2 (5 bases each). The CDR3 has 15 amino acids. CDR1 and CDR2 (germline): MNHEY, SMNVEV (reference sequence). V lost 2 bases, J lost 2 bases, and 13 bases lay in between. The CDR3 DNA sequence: TGTGCCAGCAGTTTAAATGGGGACGCAACCTACGAGCAGTACTTC. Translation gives CASSLNGDATYEQYF.

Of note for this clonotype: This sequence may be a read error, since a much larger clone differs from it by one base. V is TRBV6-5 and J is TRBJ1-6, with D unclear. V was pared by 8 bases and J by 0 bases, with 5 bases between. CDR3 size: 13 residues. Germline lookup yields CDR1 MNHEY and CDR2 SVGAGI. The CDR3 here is CASERSYNSPLHF. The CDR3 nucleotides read TGTGCCAGCGAGCGCTCCTATAATTCACCCCTCCACTTT.

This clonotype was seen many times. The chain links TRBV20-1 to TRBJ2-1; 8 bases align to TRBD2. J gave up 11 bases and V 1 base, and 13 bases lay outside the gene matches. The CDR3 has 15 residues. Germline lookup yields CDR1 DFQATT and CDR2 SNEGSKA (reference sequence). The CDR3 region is CSARAPGGTLSKQFF. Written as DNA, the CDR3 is TGCAGTGCTAGAGCGCCGGGGGGGACCTTGAGTAAGCAGTTCTTC.

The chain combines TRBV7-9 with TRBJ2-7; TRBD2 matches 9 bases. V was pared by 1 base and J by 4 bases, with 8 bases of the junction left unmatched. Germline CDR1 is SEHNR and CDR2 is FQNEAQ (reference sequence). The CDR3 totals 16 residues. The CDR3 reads CASSLGREREAYEQYF. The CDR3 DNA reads TGTGCCAGCAGCTTAGGTCGGGAGCGGGAGGCTTACGAGCAGTACTTC.

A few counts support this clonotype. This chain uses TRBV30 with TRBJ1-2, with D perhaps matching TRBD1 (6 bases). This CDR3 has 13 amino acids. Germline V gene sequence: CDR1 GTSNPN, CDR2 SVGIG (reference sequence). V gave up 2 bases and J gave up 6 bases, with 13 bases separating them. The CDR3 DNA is TGTGCCTGGAGTCCCGGACAGCCGAATGGCTACACCTTC. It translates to CAWSPGQPNGYTF.

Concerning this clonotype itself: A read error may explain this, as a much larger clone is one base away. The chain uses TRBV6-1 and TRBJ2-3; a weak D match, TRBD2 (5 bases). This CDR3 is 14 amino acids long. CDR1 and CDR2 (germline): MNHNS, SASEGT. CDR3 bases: TGTGCCAGCTCTCCTGAGGTAGCGCTAGATACGCGGTATTTT. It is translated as CASSPEVALDTRYF.

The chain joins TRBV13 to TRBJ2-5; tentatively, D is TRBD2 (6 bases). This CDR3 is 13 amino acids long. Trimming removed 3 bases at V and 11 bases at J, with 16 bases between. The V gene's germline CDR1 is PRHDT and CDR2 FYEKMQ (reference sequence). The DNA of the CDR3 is TGTGCCAGCAGCTTCGGGACTCTTGGCGTTCAGTACTTC. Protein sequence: CASSFGTLGVQYF.

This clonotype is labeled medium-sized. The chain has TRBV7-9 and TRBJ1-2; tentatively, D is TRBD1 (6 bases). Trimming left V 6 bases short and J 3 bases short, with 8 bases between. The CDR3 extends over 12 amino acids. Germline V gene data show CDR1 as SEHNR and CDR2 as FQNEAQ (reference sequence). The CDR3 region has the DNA TGTGCCAGCAGTAGGGGGGACTATGGCTACACCTTC. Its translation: CASSRGDYGYTF.

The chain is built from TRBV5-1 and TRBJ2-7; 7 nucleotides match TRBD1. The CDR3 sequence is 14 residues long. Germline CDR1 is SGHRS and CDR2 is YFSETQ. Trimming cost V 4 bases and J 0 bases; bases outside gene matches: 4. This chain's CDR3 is CASSKRGPSYEQYV. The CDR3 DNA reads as TGCGCCAGCAGCAAAAGGGGGCCCTCCTACGAGCAGTACGTC.

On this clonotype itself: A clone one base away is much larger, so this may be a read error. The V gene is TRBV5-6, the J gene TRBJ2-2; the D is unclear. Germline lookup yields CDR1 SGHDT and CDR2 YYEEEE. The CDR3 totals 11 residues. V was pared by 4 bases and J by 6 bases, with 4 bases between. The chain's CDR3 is CASSRAGELFF. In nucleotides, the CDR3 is TGTGCCAGCAGCCGGGCCGGGGAGCTGTTTTTT. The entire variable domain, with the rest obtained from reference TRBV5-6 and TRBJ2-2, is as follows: DAGVTQSPTHLIKTRGQQVTLRCSPKSGHDTVSWYQQALGQGPQFIFQYYEEEERQRGNFPDRFSGHQFPNYSSELNVNALLLGDSALYLCASSRAGELFFGEGSRLTVL.

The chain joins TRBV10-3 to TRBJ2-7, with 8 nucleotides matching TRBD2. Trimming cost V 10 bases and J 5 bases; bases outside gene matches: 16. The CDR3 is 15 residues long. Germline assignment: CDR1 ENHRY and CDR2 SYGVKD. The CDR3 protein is CASTLAREGRHEQYF. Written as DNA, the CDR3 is TGTGCCAGCACCTTGGCTCGGGAGGGGCGGCACGAGCAGTACTTC.

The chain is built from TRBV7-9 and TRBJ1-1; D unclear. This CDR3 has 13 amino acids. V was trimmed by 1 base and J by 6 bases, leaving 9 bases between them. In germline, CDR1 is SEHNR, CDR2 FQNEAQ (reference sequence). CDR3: CASSLEGFAEAFF. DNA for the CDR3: TGTGCCAGCAGCTTAGAGGGATTTGCTGAAGCTTTCTTT.

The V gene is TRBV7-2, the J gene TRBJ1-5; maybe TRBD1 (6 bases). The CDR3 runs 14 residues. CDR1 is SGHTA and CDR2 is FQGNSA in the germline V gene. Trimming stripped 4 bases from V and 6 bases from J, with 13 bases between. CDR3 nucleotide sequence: TGTGCCAGCAGCTCCCCAGGGGATCCTCAGCCCCAGCATTTT. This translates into CASSSPGDPQPQHF.

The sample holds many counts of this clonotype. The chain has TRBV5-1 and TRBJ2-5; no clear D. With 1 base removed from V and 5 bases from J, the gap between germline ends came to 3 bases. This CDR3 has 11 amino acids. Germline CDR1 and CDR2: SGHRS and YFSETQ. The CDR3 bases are TGCGCCAGCAGCTTGTCGGAGACCCAGTACTTC. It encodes CASSLSETQYF.

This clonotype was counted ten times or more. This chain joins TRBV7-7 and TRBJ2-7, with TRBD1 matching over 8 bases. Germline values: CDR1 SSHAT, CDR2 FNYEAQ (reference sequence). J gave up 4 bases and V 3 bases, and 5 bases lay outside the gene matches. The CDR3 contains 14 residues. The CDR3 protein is CASSLRQGTYEQYF. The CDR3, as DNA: TGTGCCAGCAGCTTGAGACAGGGGACTTACGAGCAGTACTTC.

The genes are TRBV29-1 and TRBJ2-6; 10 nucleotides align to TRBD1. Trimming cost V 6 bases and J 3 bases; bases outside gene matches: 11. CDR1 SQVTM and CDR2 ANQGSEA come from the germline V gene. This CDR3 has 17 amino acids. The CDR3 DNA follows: TGCAGCGTCGCTGACTGGGACAGGGGAGATGGGGCCAACGTCCTGACTTTC. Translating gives CSVADWDRGDGANVLTF. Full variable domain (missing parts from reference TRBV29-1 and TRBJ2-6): SAVISQKPSRDICQRGTSLTIQCQVDSQVTMMFWYRQQPGQSLTLIATANQGSEATYESGFVIDKFPISRPNLTFSTLTVSNMSPEDSSIYLCSVADWDRGDGANVLTFGAGSRLTVL.

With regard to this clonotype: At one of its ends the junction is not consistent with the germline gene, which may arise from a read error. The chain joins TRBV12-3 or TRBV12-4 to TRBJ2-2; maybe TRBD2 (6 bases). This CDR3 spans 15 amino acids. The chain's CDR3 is CASRIAGGPTGELSF. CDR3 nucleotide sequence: TGTGCCAGCAGGATAGCAGGAGGGCCCACCGGGGAGCTGTCTTTT.

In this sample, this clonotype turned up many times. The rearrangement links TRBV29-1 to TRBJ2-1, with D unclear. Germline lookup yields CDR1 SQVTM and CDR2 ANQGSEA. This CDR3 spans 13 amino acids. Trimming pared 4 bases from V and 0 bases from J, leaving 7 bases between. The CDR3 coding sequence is TGCAGCGTTGTACTGAGCTCCTACAATGAGCAGTTCTTC. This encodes CSVVLSSYNEQFF.

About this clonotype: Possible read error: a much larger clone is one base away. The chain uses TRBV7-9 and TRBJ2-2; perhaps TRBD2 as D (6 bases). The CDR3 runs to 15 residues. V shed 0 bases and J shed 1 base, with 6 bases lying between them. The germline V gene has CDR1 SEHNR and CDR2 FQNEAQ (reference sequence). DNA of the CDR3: TGTGCCAGCAGCTTAGCGGGAGGGAACACCGGGGAGCTGTTTTTT. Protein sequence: CASSLAGGNTGELFF.